These 13 T cell receptor beta chains originate from one sample sequenced in a study of blood T cell repertoires in COVID-19. Measured with immunoSEQ multiplex PCR; TCRdb has only the in-frame clones, and not every one. Seen here are fewer than 250,000 clones, more than 75% observed once, and the top ten hold less than 20%. The sample consisted of PBMCs or T cells enriched from blood (not recorded which). These receptors were taken from a woman in her fifties or sixties with acute COVID-19.

The chain couples TRBV19 to TRBJ1-6; TRBD1 agrees at 8 bases. This CDR3 is built from 15 residues. CDR1 and CDR2 (germline): LNHDA, SQIVND (reference sequence). V lost 6 bases and J lost 7; bases outside the gene matches: 8. The CDR3 spells CASSVQGARNSPLHF. CDR3 sequence (DNA): TGTGCCAGTAGCGTCCAGGGGGCGCGGAATTCACCCCTCCACTTT. Full variable domain (remainder filled in from reference TRBV19 and TRBJ1-6): DGGITQSPKYLFRKEGQNVTLSCEQNLNHDAMYWYRQDPGQGLRLIYYSQIVNDFQKGDIAEGYSVSREKKESFPLTVTSAQKNPTAFYLCASSVQGARNSPLHFGNGTRLTVT.

The gene calls are TRBV12-2 and TRBJ2-2; TRBD2, as called in the table, went unchecked against the DNA. TRBV12-2 is a known pseudogene. The CDR3 covers 14 residues. This CDR3 reads CASRLYTNTGELFF. In DNA form, the CDR3 reads TGTGCAAGTCGCTTATATACGAACACCGGGGAGCTGTTTTTT.

The CDR3 DNA follows: TGTGCCAGCAAAGTACAGGCTAACTATGGCTACACCTTC. Translating it yields CASKVQANYGYTF. This chain uses TRBV6-5 with TRBJ1-2, with D maybe TRBD1 (5 bases). Trimming stripped 7 bases from V and 0 bases from J, with 9 bases between. In germline, CDR1 is MNHEY, CDR2 SVGAGI. CDR3 length equals 13 residues.

V usage is TRBV28 and J usage is TRBJ1-2, with D perhaps matching TRBD1 (6 bases). V lost 6 bases, J lost 4 bases, and 18 bases lay in between. CDR1 and CDR2 from the germline V gene are MDHEN and SYDVKM. The CDR3 covers 15 residues. CDR3 in DNA: TGTGCCAGCAGGGCGCCCGGGACAAGCCTCTATGGCTACACCTTC. This codes for CASRAPGTSLYGYTF.

This chain connects TRBV28 to TRBJ2-2, with D possibly being TRBD2 (6 bases). Germline loops: CDR1 MDHEN, CDR2 SYDVKM. The CDR3 loop spans 17 amino acids. V lost 2 bases and J lost 8, with 21 bases in between. The CDR3 loop reads CASSLIGKGGVPGELFF. The CDR3, as DNA: TGTGCCAGCAGTTTAATAGGAAAGGGCGGGGTGCCTGGGGAGCTGTTTTTT.

This CDR3 is CASSPLPGGTQYF. The CDR3 DNA follows: TGCGCCAGCAGTCCACTCCCCGGGGGGACCCAGTACTTC. This chain connects TRBV23-1 to TRBJ2-7; tentative D call: TRBD2 (6 bases). The J call may be incorrect, as the DNA end agrees better with TRBJ2-5. TRBV23-1 is an ORF for which the function is uncertain. This CDR3 comprises 13 residues.

This chain links TRBV4-1 with TRBJ2-5, with a tentative D call TRBD2 (7 bases). The CDR3 length is 15 residues. V gave up 0 bases and J gave up 9 bases, with 17 bases separating them. Germline V gene data show CDR1 as MGHRA and CDR2 as YSYEKL. As DNA, the CDR3 is TGCGCCAGCAGCCAAGAAAGGCGGGGGCCTATGGCCCAGTACTTC. It is translated as CASSQERRGPMAQYF.

V is TRBV5-4 and J is TRBJ1-4; TRBD1 matches 7 bases. The trim removed 0 bases at V and 4 bases at J, leaving 6 bases unmatched. This CDR3 is 16 amino acids long. Germline V gene sequence: CDR1 SGHNT, CDR2 YYREEE (reference sequence). Here the CDR3 reads CASSLGDSLVNEKLFF. Written as DNA, the CDR3 is TGTGCCAGCAGCTTGGGGGACAGTTTAGTTAATGAAAAACTGTTTTTT.

The rearrangement links TRBV11-2 to TRBJ1-4, with D maybe TRBD1 (5 bases). From germline, CDR1 is SGHAT and CDR2 FQNNGV. Trimming left V 6 bases short and J 5 bases short, with 10 bases between. The CDR3 is made up of 13 amino acids. CDR3 nucleotide sequence: TGTGCCAGCAGGGTTGGGGGGAATGAAAAACTGTTTTTT. Translation gives CASRVGGNEKLFF.

The genes are TRBV3-1 (or the pseudogene TRBV3-2) and TRBJ1-1; 7 bases line up with TRBD1. The CDR3 length is 15 residues. V shed 7 bases, J shed 4 bases, and the junction held 12 bases outside the gene matches. Germline CDR1 is LGHDT and CDR2 is YNNKEL (reference sequence). CDR3: CASKPLGGASTEAFF. The CDR3, as DNA: TGTGCCAGCAAACCTCTAGGGGGCGCGTCCACTGAAGCTTTCTTT.

The chain is built from TRBV19 and TRBJ2-3, with 8 bases identical to TRBD2. The V segment lost 5 bases and the J segment 0 bases; nucleotides outside the gene matches: 4. Germline V gene lookup returns CDR1 LNHDA and CDR2 SQIVND (reference sequence). This CDR3 is built from 15 residues. CDR3 region: CASSPIAGSTDTQYF. The CDR3, as DNA: TGTGCCAGTAGTCCGATAGCGGGGAGCACAGATACGCAGTATTTT.

CDR3 sequence: CASSYLGGVAFF. Written as DNA, the CDR3 is TGTGCCAGCAGTTACTTAGGGGGGGTAGCTTTCTTT. The J gene is TRBJ1-1, the V gene TRBV6-7; maybe TRBD1 (6 bases). Being an ORF, TRBV6-7 has a function that is uncertain. V lost 1 base, J lost 10 bases, and 10 bases lay in between. This CDR3 has 12 amino acids.

The chain combines TRBV28 with TRBJ2-2; 7 bases fit TRBD1. The CDR3 has 15 amino acids. The germline V gene has CDR1 MDHEN and CDR2 SYDVKM. V shed 7 bases, J shed 0 bases, and the junction held 5 bases outside the gene matches. CDR3: CASKVGTANTGELFF. The CDR3 coding sequence is TGTGCCAGCAAGGTCGGGACAGCGAACACCGGGGAGCTGTTTTTT.